This T cell receptor (beta chain) was sequenced for a study of blood T cell repertoires in COVID-19. Study-wide background: Donors in the United States, Italy and Spain gave samples during acute or convalescent COVID-19.

The CDR3 runs 14 residues. Per germline, CDR1 SGHDN and CDR2 FVKESK. The ends lost 3 bases at V and 4 bases at J; junction bases unmatched: 1. Profiling relied on immunoSEQ multiplex PCR, and the TCRdb table lists in-frame clones only, not all of them. There are some 220,000 clones in the sample; roughly 84% occur only once, and 9.7% lies in the top ten. The receptor was derived from a man in his fifties with active or convalescent COVID-19. The rearrangement joins TRBV14 to TRBJ2-2; 8 nucleotides align to TRBD2. The sequencing input was peripheral blood. The CDR3 here is CASSQAGGTGELFF. The CDR3, as DNA: TGTGCCAGCAGCCAGGCGGGGGGCACCGGGGAGCTGTTTTTT.